This T cell receptor (beta chain) was obtained from a study of blood T cells in healthy people across ages. This clonotype occurred a few times. The J segment lost 2 bases and the V segment lost 1 base, leaving 8 bases of the junction unmatched. Germline CDR1 DFQATT, CDR2 SNEGSKA (reference sequence). The CDR3 covers 15 residues. Primers used in a second PCR of roughly 6 to 11 cycles were a sample-barcoded 5' primer and a J-beta primer mix. Samples each returned at least 2.5 million CDR3-containing paired-end reads. TCRdb passed the 5' RACE reads through MiXCR, listing each CDR3 protein once. The data hold 700,000 to 1,000,000 distinct CDR3 sequences, with 40% to 50% observed a single time.

The sequence derives from a man between 60 and 75 years old in good health. The chain has TRBV20-1 and TRBJ2-7; 7 positions agree with TRBD2. The sequenced sample consisted of blood. CDR3 in DNA: TGCAGTGCTAGAGCGGGCGGGGGAGATCCCTACGAGCAGTACTTC. This encodes CSARAGGGDPYEQYF.